This T cell receptor (beta chain) was observed in a study of control samples from healthy donors and cancer patients. The length of the CDR3 is 15 residues. CDR1 is MNHEY, CDR2 SMNVEV, per germline (reference sequence). V gave up 4 bases and J gave up 8 bases; unmatched junction bases: 9. Clones were read by immunoSEQ multiplex PCR, and TCRdb kept only the in-frame ones, dropping some. In the table there are roughly 450,000 clones, roughly 90% of which are singletons. Sequencing was carried out using PBMCs. The receptor was isolated from a man aged 35 to 55 with head and neck cancer. The rearrangement uses TRBV27 and TRBJ1-4, with 8 positions matching TRBD1. Written as DNA, the CDR3 is TGTGCCAGCAGTTCGTACAGGGGGGGTACGGAAAAACTGTTTTTT. It is translated as CASSSYRGGTEKLFF.